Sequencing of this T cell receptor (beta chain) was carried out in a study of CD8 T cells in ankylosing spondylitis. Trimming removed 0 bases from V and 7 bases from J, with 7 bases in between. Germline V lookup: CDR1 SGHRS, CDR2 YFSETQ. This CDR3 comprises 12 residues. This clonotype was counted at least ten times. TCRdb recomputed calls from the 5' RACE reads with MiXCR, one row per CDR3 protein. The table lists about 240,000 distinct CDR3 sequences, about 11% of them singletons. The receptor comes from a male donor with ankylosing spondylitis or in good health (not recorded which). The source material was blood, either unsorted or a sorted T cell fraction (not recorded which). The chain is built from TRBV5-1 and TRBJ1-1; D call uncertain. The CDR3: CASSLVAGEAFF. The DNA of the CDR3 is TGCGCCAGCAGCTTGGTGGCAGGTGAAGCTTTCTTT.